Presented here are 30 T cell receptor beta chains from one specimen sequenced in a study of early T cells in non-severe SARS-CoV-2 infection. TCRdb re-analysed the 5' RACE reads in MiXCR, keeping a single row per CDR3 protein. Among 65,000 to 90,000 distinct CDR3 sequences listed, approximately 12% were seen once. The sequenced material came from whole blood. Receptors originate from an adult who was a healthcare worker with PCR-confirmed SARS-CoV-2 infection or an uninfected control (not recorded which).

The table lists this clonotype with many counts. This chain connects TRBV24-1 to TRBJ2-1; D is possibly TRBD1 or TRBD2 (5 bases each). The V gene lost 0 bases and the J gene lost 0 bases, with 11 bases spanning the gap. The CDR3 is 17 residues long. Germline CDR1 reads KGHDR; CDR2 reads SFDVKD. CDR3: CATSDLAGQGSYNEQFF. CDR3 DNA: TGTGCCACCAGTGATTTGGCGGGCCAGGGCTCCTACAATGAGCAGTTCTTC.

This clonotype was detected only a few times. The chain uses TRBV5-1 and TRBJ2-7; possible D gene TRBD2, 6 bases. The CDR3 contains 15 residues. Per the germline V gene, CDR1 is SGHRS and CDR2 is YFSETQ. Trimming took off 0 bases at V and 0 bases at J, with 10 bases between the two ends. The CDR3 sequence: CASSLGGAASYEQYF. The DNA of the CDR3 is TGCGCCAGCAGCTTGGGCGGGGCAGCCTCCTACGAGCAGTACTTC.

In DNA, the CDR3 is TGTGCCAGCAGGGTAGACTTCGACGAGCAGTACTTC. Translation gives CASRVDFDEQYF. The J gene is TRBJ2-7, the V gene TRBV28; the D is unclear. CDR1 and CDR2 from the germline V gene are MDHEN and SYDVKM. Trimming took 6 bases from V and 5 from J, leaving 11 bases between them. The CDR3 totals 12 residues.

This clonotype was seen a handful of times. The V and J genes are TRBV7-8 and TRBJ2-3; 7 bases are a match to TRBD2. V gave up 1 base and J gave up 0 bases; unmatched junction bases: 4. CDR3 size: 16 residues. Per germline, CDR1 SGHVS and CDR2 FQNEAQ. CDR3 sequence (DNA): TGTGCCAGCAGCTTAGATCTGCGGGGGAGCACAGATACGCAGTATTTT. It specifies CASSLDLRGSTDTQYF.

In this sample, this clonotype turned up many times. The chain employs TRBV5-1 and TRBJ1-1; D possibly corresponds to TRBD1 (6 bases). The CDR3 is 16 amino acids. The germline CDR1 and CDR2 sequences are SGHRS and YFSETQ. V dropped 5 bases and J dropped 0 bases, with 17 bases sitting between them. CDR3 loop: CASSTGHLGMNTEAFF. CDR3 DNA: TGCGCCAGCAGTACGGGACACCTGGGGATGAACACTGAAGCTTTCTTT.

In its sample, this clonotype was seen many times. The chain joins TRBV11-2 to TRBJ2-3, with unresolved D. Germline V lookup: CDR1 SGHAT, CDR2 FQNNGV. Trimming left V 6 bases short and J 1 base short, with 8 bases between. CDR3 length equals 13 residues. The CDR3 protein is CASRSDGTDTQYF. For the CDR3, the DNA is TGTGCCAGCAGATCGGACGGCACAGATACGCAGTATTTT.

This rearrangement joins TRBV6-6 to TRBJ2-5; D is perhaps TRBD2 (6 bases). The CDR3 sequence is 15 residues long. The ends were cut back, 6 bases at V and 5 bases at J, with 19 bases in the middle. The V gene's germline CDR1 is MNHNY and CDR2 SVGAGI (reference sequence). CDR3 region: CASSRGGTAGETQYF. Written as DNA, the CDR3 is TGTGCCAGCAGCCGGGGCGGGACTGCGGGGGAGACCCAGTACTTC.

There are a few counts of this clonotype. V is TRBV5-1 and J is TRBJ2-3, with a possible D match to TRBD1 (5 bases). Germline lookup yields CDR1 SGHRS and CDR2 YFSETQ. There are 16 residues in the CDR3. The V gene lost 0 bases and the J gene lost 0 bases, with 11 bases spanning the gap. CDR3 nucleotide sequence: TGCGCCAGCAGCTTGGGGACACCTTCTAGCACAGATACGCAGTATTTT. Its translation: CASSLGTPSSTDTQYF. Looking up the rest from reference TRBV5-1 and TRBJ2-3 gives the full variable domain: KAGVTQTPRYLIKTRGQQVTLSCSPISGHRSVSWYQQTPGQGLQFLFEYFSETQRNKGNFPGRFSGRQFSNSRSEMNVSTLELGDSALYLCASSLGTPSSTDTQYFGPGTRLTVL.

The V call is TRBV14, the J call TRBJ1-6; TRBD1 matches 9 bases. Trimming at V came to 1 base and at J to 7 bases, leaving 5 bases not matched to a gene. The CDR3 length is 16 residues. Germline V gene sequence: CDR1 SGHDN, CDR2 FVKESK. This CDR3 reads CASSQATGTGNSPLHF. Here the CDR3 DNA reads TGTGCCAGCAGCCAAGCAACCGGGACAGGGAATTCACCCCTCCACTTT.

This clonotype was recorded a few times. The CDR3 DNA reads TGCGCCAGCAGCCAAGATATTGGGACTGGTTCCTACAATGAGCAGTTCTTC. Translated: CASSQDIGTGSYNEQFF. V is TRBV4-1 and J is TRBJ2-1; D may be TRBD2 (6 bases). V lost 0 bases and J lost 1, with 13 bases in between. CDR3 size: 17 residues. Germline values: CDR1 MGHRA, CDR2 YSYEKL.

This clonotype has more than one count but fewer than ten. The gene calls are TRBV19 and TRBJ2-1; D call uncertain. The V gene lost 1 base and the J gene lost 9 bases, with 10 bases spanning the gap. The CDR3 has 13 residues. The V gene's germline CDR1 is LNHDA and CDR2 SQIVND (reference sequence). The CDR3 DNA is TGTGCCAGTAGTATAGGTAGTTTGGGTGAGCAGTTCTTC. Translated, it gives CASSIGSLGEQFF.

This clonotype was seen ten or more times. The rearrangement uses TRBV19 and TRBJ2-7; D is possibly TRBD1 or TRBD2 (5 bases each). The CDR3 totals 14 residues. Germline assignment: CDR1 LNHDA and CDR2 SQIVND (reference sequence). Trimming cost V 0 bases and J 6 bases, with 12 bases left between them. The CDR3 loop reads CASSIDLAGSEQYF. The CDR3 DNA follows: TGTGCCAGTAGTATAGATCTGGCAGGGAGCGAGCAGTACTTC.

This clonotype was seen many times. V is TRBV5-1 and J is TRBJ2-5, with 9 nucleotides matching TRBD2. The germline V gene encodes CDR1 SGHRS and CDR2 YFSETQ. J was trimmed by 2 bases and V by 5 bases; bases with no gene match: 10. This CDR3 is built from 16 residues. The CDR3 reads CASSNAGGPGQETQYF. Here the CDR3 DNA reads TGCGCCAGCAGTAACGCGGGAGGGCCAGGACAAGAGACCCAGTACTTC.

The chain combines TRBV5-6 with TRBJ2-7; no reliable D call. The germline V gene encodes CDR1 SGHDT and CDR2 YYEEEE. V was pared by 0 bases and J by 6 bases, with 7 bases between. The CDR3 runs 12 residues. CDR3 DNA sequence: TGTGCCAGCAGCTTGGTTCGGAGCGAGCAGTACTTC. Translation gives CASSLVRSEQYF.

On this clonotype: The CDR3 carries no conserved terminal phenylalanine or tryptophan, so it likely arises from a read error. The gene calls are TRBV27 and TRBJ2-6; D not certain. Trimming removed 5 bases from V and 1 base from J, with 6 bases in between. Germline V gene lookup returns CDR1 MNHEY and CDR2 SMNVEV (reference sequence). CDR3 length equals 14 residues. CDR3 loop: CASSPASGANVLTI. DNA for the CDR3: TGTGCCAGCAGTCCGGCGTCTGGGGCCAACGTCCTGACTATC.

The rearrangement links TRBV7-9 to TRBJ2-7, with a tentative D call TRBD1 (6 bases). CDR3 length equals 15 residues. Looked up from germline, CDR1 is SEHNR and CDR2 is FQNEAQ (reference sequence). With 2 bases removed from V and 3 bases from J, the gap between germline ends came to 14 bases. The CDR3 region is CASSLSTGTSYEQYF. In nucleotides, the CDR3 is TGTGCCAGCAGCTTAAGTACAGGGACAAGCTACGAGCAGTACTTC.

This clonotype was seen a few times. The gene calls are TRBV18 and TRBJ2-2, with 9 bases aligning to TRBD1. The CDR3 has 16 residues. With V trimmed by 6 bases and J by 4 bases, 9 bases remained unmatched. The germline V gene has CDR1 KGHSH and CDR2 LQKENI. For the CDR3, the DNA is TGTGCCAGCTCCGTCGGACAGGGGAAGACCACCGGGGAGCTGTTTTTT. Residues: CASSVGQGKTTGELFF.

This clonotype has ten or more counts. The chain recombines TRBV5-1 with TRBJ1-1; tentative D call: TRBD1 (5 bases). Germline V gene lookup returns CDR1 SGHRS and CDR2 YFSETQ. This CDR3 has 14 amino acids. Trimming removed 4 bases at V and 3 bases at J, with 13 bases between. DNA of the CDR3: TGCGCCAGCAGCCGATCAGGGATGGACACTGAAGCTTTCTTT. Protein sequence: CASSRSGMDTEAFF. The full variable domain, its missing parts supplied by reference TRBV5-1 and TRBJ1-1, is KAGVTQTPRYLIKTRGQQVTLSCSPISGHRSVSWYQQTPGQGLQFLFEYFSETQRNKGNFPGRFSGRQFSNSRSEMNVSTLELGDSALYLCASSRSGMDTEAFFGQGTRLTVV.

As to this clonotype: A much bigger clone sits one base away, suggesting this may be a read error. The chain uses TRBV5-1 and TRBJ2-7, with 7 nucleotides matching TRBD1. This CDR3 comprises 14 residues. Trimming took 3 bases from V and 2 from J; bases not matched to a gene: 5. Looked up from germline, CDR1 is SGHRS and CDR2 is YFSETQ. CDR3 nucleotide sequence: TGCGCCAGCAGCTCGAACCAGGGGGCCTACGAGCAGTACTTC. Translation gives CASSSNQGAYEQYF.

This clonotype was recorded many times. V gene TRBV7-2 combines with J gene TRBJ2-3; 7 bases fit TRBD2. The CDR3 totals 12 residues. The V gene end was trimmed by 3 bases and the J gene end by 7 bases; junction bases not matched to a gene: 1. Germline V gene lookup returns CDR1 SGHTA and CDR2 FQGNSA. This CDR3 is CASSFGTNTQYF. CDR3 DNA: TGTGCCAGCAGCTTCGGGACTAATACGCAGTATTTT.

There are many counts of this clonotype. The rearrangement links TRBV20-1 to TRBJ2-1, with D perhaps TRBD1 (6 bases). CDR3 length: 13 amino acids. V was trimmed by 6 bases and J by 4 bases, leaving 13 bases between them. CDR1 DFQATT and CDR2 SNEGSKA come from the germline V gene (reference sequence). In DNA form, the CDR3 reads TGCAGTGCCAAGAGCCAGGGGTACAATGAGCAGTTCTTC. Protein: CSAKSQGYNEQFF.

This clonotype was found a few times. The chain couples TRBV12-3 or TRBV12-4 to TRBJ1-2; 8 nucleotides match TRBD1. There are 15 residues in the CDR3. Unmatched junction bases numbered 8, after V lost 4 bases and J lost 4 bases. The CDR3 protein is CASSSGGARSYGYTF. CDR3 bases: TGTGCCAGCAGTTCAGGGGGCGCGAGATCCTATGGCTACACCTTC.

This clonotype was picked up many times. DNA for the CDR3: TGTGCCAGCTCCCCCGCCGGGACAACGAACACCGGGGAGCTGTTTTTT. It codes for CASSPAGTTNTGELFF. The chain joins TRBV7-9 to TRBJ2-2; D possibly corresponds to TRBD1 (6 bases). Trimming removed 8 bases at V and 0 bases at J, with 16 bases between. Per germline, CDR1 SEHNR and CDR2 FQNEAQ (reference sequence). This CDR3 is 16 amino acids long.

This chain joins TRBV12-3 or TRBV12-4 and TRBJ2-2, with 11 nucleotides matching TRBD1. V dropped 4 bases and J dropped 0; count of bases not matched to a gene: 1. The CDR3 length is 16 residues. The CDR3 reads CASSSGQGANTGELFF. CDR3 coding DNA: TGTGCCAGCAGTTCGGGACAGGGGGCGAACACCGGGGAGCTGTTTTTT.

The chain combines TRBV30 with TRBJ2-7; TRBD2 matches 8 bases. From germline, CDR1 is GTSNPN and CDR2 SVGIG (reference sequence). The length of the CDR3 is 15 residues. Trimming at V came to 0 bases and at J to 4 bases, leaving 8 bases not matched to a gene. The CDR3 here is CAWSVVPGGGYEQYF. The CDR3 DNA follows: TGTGCCTGGAGTGTAGTACCGGGAGGGGGTTACGAGCAGTACTTC.

This clonotype occurred many times. This chain connects TRBV6-2 or TRBV6-3 to TRBJ1-3, with 8 nucleotides matching TRBD1. CDR3 size: 16 residues. Germline trimming cut 5 bases from V and 3 bases from J; bases unmatched to any gene: 9. The germline V gene encodes CDR1 MNHEY and CDR2 SVGEGT. CDR3 sequence reads: CASSRATGVFGNTIYF. The CDR3 DNA sequence: TGTGCCAGCAGTCGGGCGACAGGGGTATTTGGAAACACCATATATTTT.

With respect to this clonotype: A single base separates this from a much larger clone, so it may be a read error. V and J are TRBV15 and TRBJ2-3, with 8 positions matching TRBD2. This CDR3 comprises 17 residues. In germline, CDR1 is LNHNV, CDR2 YYDKDF (reference sequence). CDR3 coding DNA: TGTGCCACCAGAAGAGATCGAAGCGGGAGAGGTCATGATACGCAGTATTTT. It specifies CATRRDRSGRGHDTQYF.

The chain carries TRBV20-1 and TRBJ2-1, with 11 bases that match TRBD2. V trimming: 5 bases; J trimming: 9 bases; junction bases outside the gene matches: 9. The CDR3 extends over 14 amino acids. Per the germline V gene, CDR1 is DFQATT and CDR2 is SNEGSKA (reference sequence). CDR3 nucleotides: TGCAGTGCTCGACCGACTAGCGGGGTCGGTGAGCAGTTCTTC. Amino acid sequence: CSARPTSGVGEQFF.

The rearrangement joins TRBV5-1 to TRBJ2-1, with D possibly being TRBD2 (6 bases). Trimming removed 2 bases from V and 0 bases from J, with 9 bases in between. Germline V gives CDR1 SGHRS, CDR2 YFSETQ. This CDR3 comprises 15 residues. The CDR3 DNA follows: TGCGCCAGCAGCTTCGGGGGTAGCTCCTACAATGAGCAGTTCTTC. Protein sequence: CASSFGGSSYNEQFF.

Points on this clonotype: This may be a read error: a much more frequent sequence differs by one nucleotide. The chain combines TRBV11-3 with TRBJ2-5, with 10 nucleotides matching TRBD2. With V trimmed by 0 bases and J by 5 bases, 12 bases remained unmatched. Germline V gene sequence: CDR1 SGHNT, CDR2 YENEEA. This CDR3 is 18 amino acids long. The CDR3 reads CASSLDRRAGGPRETQYF. DNA of the CDR3: TGTGCCAGCAGCTTAGATCGGCGAGCGGGAGGGCCCCGGGAGACCCAGTACTTC.